The 8 T cell receptor beta chains reported below all come from one sample, sequenced in a study of cytomegalovirus exposure and HLA in healthy donors. The method was immunoSEQ multiplex PCR; TCRdb's version includes in-frame clones alone and lacks a portion of them. The table shows 150,000 or so clones, with around four fifths occurring only once. Sequenced input: PBMCs. The source of these receptors is a man between 25 and 39 years old in good health and CMV-seropositive.

The chain is built from TRBV10-3 and TRBJ2-5, with 9 bases identical to TRBD2. The CDR3 has 17 amino acids. Germline V gene data show CDR1 as ENHRY and CDR2 as SYGVKD. J gave up 4 bases and V 3 bases, and 12 bases lay outside the gene matches. CDR3 sequence (DNA): TGTGCCATCAGTGAAGAATTGGCGGGGGGGGTCAGAGAGACCCAGTACTTC. The encoded protein is CAISEELAGGVRETQYF.

This chain uses TRBV7-3 with TRBJ2-3, with a possible D match to TRBD2 (7 bases). Germline CDR1 and CDR2: SGHTA and FQGTGA. Between the trimmed V and J ends, which lost 0 bases and 2 bases, there was a span of 18 bases. This CDR3 is 18 amino acids long. The CDR3 is CASSLTNSGGPPTDTQYF. CDR3 in DNA: TGTGCCAGCAGCTTAACTAACTCCGGGGGGCCGCCCACAGATACGCAGTATTTT.

This clone was picked up one time. The chain recombines TRBV18 with TRBJ1-5, with D perhaps matching TRBD1 (5 bases). This CDR3 has 15 residues. V lost 8 bases to trimming and J lost 2 bases, with 16 bases between them. Germline CDR1 reads KGHSH; CDR2 reads LQKENI. CDR3 coding DNA: TGTGCCAGCGCCTCGACTGGGGCAGGCAATCAGCCCCAGCATTTT. This sequence encodes CASASTGAGNQPQHF.

This chain links TRBV9 with TRBJ2-7; TRBD2 agrees at 8 bases. The germline gives CDR1 SGDLS, CDR2 YYNGEE. This CDR3 has 16 residues. The J segment lost 2 bases and the V segment lost 4 bases, leaving 11 bases of the junction unmatched. The CDR3 region is CASSPRLSGGTYEQYF. CDR3 coding DNA: TGTGCCAGCAGCCCCCGACTGAGCGGGGGAACCTACGAGCAGTACTTC.

The chain has TRBV5-1 and TRBJ2-1; 9 bases are shared with TRBD2. The V gene's germline CDR1 is SGHRS and CDR2 YFSETQ. The CDR3 is 19 amino acids. With V trimmed by 0 bases and J by 0 bases, 10 bases remained unmatched. The CDR3 bases are TGCGCCAGCAGCTTGGGTAGCGGGGGTTCGATGAGCTCCTACAATGAGCAGTTCTTC. Protein product: CASSLGSGGSMSSYNEQFF. Using reference TRBV5-1 and TRBJ2-1 for the parts outside the CDR3, the full variable domain is KAGVTQTPRYLIKTRGQQVTLSCSPISGHRSVSWYQQTPGQGLQFLFEYFSETQRNKGNFPGRFSGRQFSNSRSEMNVSTLELGDSALYLCASSLGSGGSMSSYNEQFFGPGTRLTVL.

This chain links TRBV7-2 with TRBJ2-5; D perhaps matches TRBD2 (5 bases). Germline CDR1 SGHTA, CDR2 FQGNSA. Between the trimmed V and J ends, which lost 5 bases and 4 bases, there was a span of 11 bases. This CDR3 has 13 amino acids. Here the CDR3 DNA reads TGTGCCAGCAGCCCCGGGGAGCGAGAGACCCAGTACTTC. It translates to CASSPGERETQYF.

The rearrangement uses TRBV2 and TRBJ1-1; D ambiguous. V was pared by 3 bases and J by 2 bases, with 7 bases between. CDR1 is SNHLY, CDR2 FYNNEI, per germline. The CDR3 has 13 residues. CDR3 loop: CASSEQRNTEAFF. DNA for the CDR3: TGTGCCAGCAGTGAGCAGCGAAACACTGAAGCTTTCTTT.

The chain carries TRBV30 and TRBJ2-4, with TRBD1 matching 9 bases. Germline CDR1 is GTSNPN and CDR2 is SVGIG (reference sequence). V dropped 2 bases and J dropped 7; count of bases not matched to a gene: 12. The CDR3 runs to 16 residues. The CDR3 DNA reads as TGTGCCTGGAGTAGACGAAGTGGGACAGGGATGAACATTCAGTACTTC. As protein: CAWSRRSGTGMNIQYF.